The rows below give T cell receptor beta chains drawn from one sample of a study of cytomegalovirus exposure and HLA in healthy donors. This table comes from immunoSEQ multiplex PCR, and its TCRdb copy is limited to in-frame clones, with some not included. Of 180,000 or so clones in the sample, 87% were seen once. Sequencing used PBMCs. The source is a woman between 25 and 40 years old in good health and CMV-seronegative. The CDR3 runs from the conserved cysteine through the conserved F or W. The order of the fields is V gene, J gene, clone size, CDR3 protein. Clone size, where shown, is once, few, many, or a class for clones that have expanded.

V: TRBV27; J: TRBJ2-3; size: .; CDR3: CASSPDSTDTQYF
V: TRBV19; J: TRBJ2-7; size: .; CDR3: CASSAKPGLVYEQYF
V: TRBV9; J: TRBJ1-2; size: .; CDR3: CASSGRQGSRGYTF
V: TRBV6-5; J: TRBJ1-5; size: few; CDR3: CASSWDINNQPQHF
V: TRBV14; J: TRBJ1-2; size: .; CDR3: CASGQGTYGYTF
V: TRBV4-1; J: TRBJ1-1; size: .; CDR3: CASSQDQRQGYFEAFF
V: TRBV15; J: TRBJ1-3; size: .; CDR3: CATSRDSEDYTIYF
V: TRBV5-1; J: TRBJ2-1; size: .; CDR3: CASSLGTSGGIEQFF
V: TRBV7-2; J: TRBJ1-2; size: .; CDR3: CASSSRTGSGYTF
V: TRBV27; J: TRBJ1-1; size: .; CDR3: CASSQQGNTEAFF
V: TRBV6-1; J: TRBJ2-3; size: .; CDR3: CASSRDRYTDTQYF
V: TRBV1; J: TRBJ2-7; size: .; CDR3: CTRQLNLSYEQYF
V: TRBV5-1; J: TRBJ1-6; size: .; CDR3: CASSLAGQGVSYNSPLHF
V: TRBV6-1; J: TRBJ1-5; size: once; CDR3: CASSEQGGNSNQPQHF
V: TRBV13; J: TRBJ2-1; size: .; CDR3: CASSLPVLDHLNNEQFF
V: TRBV4-1; J: TRBJ1-3; size: .; CDR3: CASSQISTGGKNTIYF
V: TRBV4-3; J: TRBJ2-2; size: .; CDR3: CASSQDAPDWKIGELFF
V: TRBV7-9; J: TRBJ1-5; size: .; CDR3: CASSLPGQPQHF
V: TRBV19; J: TRBJ1-2; size: .; CDR3: CASSTRDTAYGYTF
V: TRBV5-6; J: TRBJ1-6; size: .; CDR3: CASSLWGAHYNSPLHF
V: TRBV2; J: TRBJ2-7; size: .; CDR3: CASSEERGGLSEQYF
V: TRBV6-4; J: TRBJ2-3; size: .; CDR3: CASSPSPFTDTQYF
V: TRBV7-9; J: TRBJ2-1; size: once; CDR3: CASSSQTSGYNEQFF
V: TRBV14; J: TRBJ2-7; size: once; CDR3: CASSQIQTVLYEQYF
V: TRBV6-5; J: TRBJ2-2; size: .; CDR3: CASKGQGAVTGELFF
V: TRBV4-2; J: TRBJ2-1; size: .; CDR3: CASSSLASGDNEQFF
V: TRBV6-5; J: TRBJ2-1; size: .; CDR3: CASRLLAHGNNEQFF
V: TRBV5-1; J: TRBJ2-1; size: once; CDR3: CASATSGGWDEQFF
V: TRBV6-6; J: TRBJ1-2; size: .; CDR3: CASSYLPKQGNYGYTF
V: TRBV6-5; J: TRBJ2-1; size: once; CDR3: CASSYSQGYNEQFF
V: TRBV15; J: TRBJ2-7; size: .; CDR3: CATSRDYGDEQYF